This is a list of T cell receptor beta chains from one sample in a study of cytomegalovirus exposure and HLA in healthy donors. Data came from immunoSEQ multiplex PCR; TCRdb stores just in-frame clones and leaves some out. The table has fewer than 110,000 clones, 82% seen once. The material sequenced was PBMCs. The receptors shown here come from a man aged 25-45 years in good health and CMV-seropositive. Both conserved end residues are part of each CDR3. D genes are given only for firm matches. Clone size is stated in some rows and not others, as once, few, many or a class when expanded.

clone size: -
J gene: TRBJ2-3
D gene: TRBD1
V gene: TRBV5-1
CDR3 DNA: TGCGCCAGCAACAAAGACAGGGGGACAGATACGCAGTATTTT
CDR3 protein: CASNKDRGTDTQYF

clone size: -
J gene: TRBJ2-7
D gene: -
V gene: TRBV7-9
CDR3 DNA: TGTGCCAGCAGTTCCTACTTGGCAGGGAACCACGAGCAGTACTTC
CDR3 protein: CASSSYLAGNHEQYF

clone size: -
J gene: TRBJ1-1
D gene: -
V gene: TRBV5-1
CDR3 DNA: TGCGCCAGCGCCAAGGACATGGACACTGAAGCTTTCTTT
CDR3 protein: CASAKDMDTEAFF

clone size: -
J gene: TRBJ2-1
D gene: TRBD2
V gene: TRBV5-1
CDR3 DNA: TGCGCCAGCAGTAAGAGCGGGGTCAATGAGCAGTTCTTC
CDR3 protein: CASSKSGVNEQFF

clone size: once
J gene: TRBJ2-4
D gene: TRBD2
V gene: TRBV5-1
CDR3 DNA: TGCGCCAGCAGCGCCGGGGGGAACAGTCAGTACTTC
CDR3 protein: CASSAGGNSQYF

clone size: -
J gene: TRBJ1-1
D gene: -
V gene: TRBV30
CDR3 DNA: TGTGCCTGGAGTCGGGGTATGAACACTGAAGCTTTCTTT
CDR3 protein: CAWSRGMNTEAFF

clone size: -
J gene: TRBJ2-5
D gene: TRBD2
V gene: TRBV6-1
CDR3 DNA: TGTGCCAGCAGTGACTGGACTAGCGGTCCCGGGACCCAGTACTTC
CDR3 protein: CASSDWTSGPGTQYF

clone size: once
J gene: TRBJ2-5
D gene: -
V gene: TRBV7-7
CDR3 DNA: TGTGCTAGCAGCTTAAGCTCCCAAGAGACCCAGTACTTC
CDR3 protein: CASSLSSQETQYF

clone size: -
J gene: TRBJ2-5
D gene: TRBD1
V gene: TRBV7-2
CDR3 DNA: TGTGCCAGCAGAGTCCGGGACAGTGCCGTGGAGAGCCAGTACTTC
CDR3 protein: CASRVRDSAVESQYF

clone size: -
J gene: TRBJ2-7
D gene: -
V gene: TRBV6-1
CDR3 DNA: TGTGCCAGCAGTGGTCTAGGAACCTACGAGCAGTACTTC
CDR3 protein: CASSGLGTYEQYF

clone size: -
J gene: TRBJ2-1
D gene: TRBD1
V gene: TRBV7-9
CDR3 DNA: TGTTCCAGCAGCTTGGTTAGTTGGGACAGTTACAATGAGCAGTTCTTC
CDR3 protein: CSSSLVSWDSYNEQFF

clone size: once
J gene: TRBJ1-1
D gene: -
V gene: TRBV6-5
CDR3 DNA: TGTGCCACCAGAGACAGTACCTTGAACACTGAAGCTTTCTTT
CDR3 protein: CATRDSTLNTEAFF

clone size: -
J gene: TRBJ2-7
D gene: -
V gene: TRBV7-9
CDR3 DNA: TGTGCCAGCAGCTCGGTCTCCTACGAGCAGTACTTC
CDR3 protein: CASSSVSYEQYF

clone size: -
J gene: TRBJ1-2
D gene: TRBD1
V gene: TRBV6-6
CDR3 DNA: TGTGCCAGCAGTTCCCTTCCGGGACAGGGAGGCTATGGCTACACCTTC
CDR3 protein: CASSSLPGQGGYGYTF

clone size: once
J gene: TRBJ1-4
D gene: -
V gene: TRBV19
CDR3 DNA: TGTGCCAGTAGTCCCTCCGGGGCAACTAATGAAAAACTGTTTTTT
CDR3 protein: CASSPSGATNEKLFF

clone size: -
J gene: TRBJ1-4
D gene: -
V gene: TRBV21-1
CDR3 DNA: TGTGCCAGTCCGGGACAGGACCCCAAGGTAGGTGAAAAACTGTTTTTT
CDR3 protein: CASPGQDPKVGEKLFF

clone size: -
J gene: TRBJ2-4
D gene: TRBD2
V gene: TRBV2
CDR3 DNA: TGTGCCAGCAGACCGGCTAGCGGGCGGTACGGGACCAAAAACAGTCAGTACTTC
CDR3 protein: CASRPASGRYGTKNSQYF

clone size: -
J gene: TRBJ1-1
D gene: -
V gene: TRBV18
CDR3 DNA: TGTGCCAGCTCCAAAACAGGGTTCTGGACTGAAGCTTTCTTT
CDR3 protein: CASSKTGFWTEAFF

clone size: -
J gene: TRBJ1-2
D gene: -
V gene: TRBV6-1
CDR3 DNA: TGTGCCAGCAGTGGGGGCCCATCTAGCTATGGCTACACCTTC
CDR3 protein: CASSGGPSSYGYTF

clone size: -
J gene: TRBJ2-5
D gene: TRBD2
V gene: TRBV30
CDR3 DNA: TGTGCCTGGAGTCCCGGGGGGGCGGAAGAGACCCAGTACTTC
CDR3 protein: CAWSPGGAEETQYF

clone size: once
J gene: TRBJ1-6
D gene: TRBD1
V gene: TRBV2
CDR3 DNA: TGTGCCAGCAGGACAGGGTCCCCCTCACCCCTCCACTTT
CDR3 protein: CASRTGSPSPLHF

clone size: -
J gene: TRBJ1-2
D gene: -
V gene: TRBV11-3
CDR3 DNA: TGTGCCAGCAGCTCCGAGACAGGCTTCTATGGCTACACCTTC
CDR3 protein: CASSSETGFYGYTF

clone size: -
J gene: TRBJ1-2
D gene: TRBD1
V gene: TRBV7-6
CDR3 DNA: TGTGCCAGCAGCTTAGCGTACTCGGGACAGCCCTATGGCTACACCTTC
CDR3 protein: CASSLAYSGQPYGYTF